One T cell receptor beta chain is described in this entry. The germline V gene encodes CDR1 MNHNS and CDR2 SASEGT. The V end lost 5 bases, the J end lost 7 bases, and 8 bases lay between the germline ends. CDR3 length equals 11 residues. This sample was taken from a study of blood T cells in healthy people across ages. A J-beta primer mix and a sample-barcoded 5' primer were used in a second PCR of roughly 6 to 12 cycles. A single record per CDR3 protein comes from TCRdb applying MiXCR to the 5' RACE reads. The data show about 1 million distinct CDR3 sequences, 25% seen once. These same data were also listed under a study on T cells of mothers and their children.

V is TRBV6-1 and J is TRBJ1-1; D remains unclear. The TCR sequence derives from a girl aged 2 to 10 in good health. Sequencing was carried out using blood. In nucleotides, the CDR3 is TGTGCCAGCAGTCAACCCCTTGAAGCTTTCTTT. Protein product: CASSQPLEAFF.